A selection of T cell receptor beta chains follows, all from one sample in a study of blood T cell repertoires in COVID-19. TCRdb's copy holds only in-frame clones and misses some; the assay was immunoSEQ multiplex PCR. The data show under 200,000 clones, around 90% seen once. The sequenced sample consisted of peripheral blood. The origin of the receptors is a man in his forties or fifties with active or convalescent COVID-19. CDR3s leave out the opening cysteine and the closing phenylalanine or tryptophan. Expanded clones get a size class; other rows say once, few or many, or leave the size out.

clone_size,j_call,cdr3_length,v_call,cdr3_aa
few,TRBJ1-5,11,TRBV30,AWTGGSNQPQH
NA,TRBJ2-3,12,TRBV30,AQSAGGFTDTQY
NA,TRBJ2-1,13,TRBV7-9,ASSYRDRGYNEQF
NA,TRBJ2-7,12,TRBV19,ASRNTGPHYEQY
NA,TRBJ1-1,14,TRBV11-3,ASSPRDRGRDTEAF
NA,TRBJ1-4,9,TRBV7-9,ASSSDEKLF
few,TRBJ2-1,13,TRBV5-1,ASSSTSGSYNEQF
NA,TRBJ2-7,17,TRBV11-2,ASSLVASGGHSSIYEQY
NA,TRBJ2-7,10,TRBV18,ASSSETYEQY
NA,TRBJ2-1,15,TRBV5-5,ASSLRLAGGIYNEQF
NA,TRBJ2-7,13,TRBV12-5,ASGYTGQTAYEQY
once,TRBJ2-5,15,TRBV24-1,ATSEGGVTGWQETQY
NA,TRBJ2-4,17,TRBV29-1,SAPRSADGLAGGRNIQY